One TCR beta chain is described in this entry. The antigen is undetermined. PCR was performed using 60 Vbeta and 13 Jbeta primers. Assay: immunoSEQ multiplex PCR; the TCRdb copy retains only in-frame clones and omits some. The sample yields 65,000 to 80,000 clones, roughly 79% seen once. These data originate in a study of cytomegalovirus exposure and HLA in healthy donors. Regarding the study as a whole: Sequencing artifact likely explains a cluster of highly shared sequence variants. In terms of immune exposure information, only CMV serostatus was available. Fewer N-insertions than the approximately 700-donor mean were reportedly shown by an Asian-associated ancestry cluster in a later analysis.

The CDR3 spans 15 residues. The germline V and J ends were trimmed by 0 bases and 8 bases, with 17 bases remaining between them. Germline CDR1 reads SGHKS; CDR2 reads YYEKEE (reference sequence). This TCR was sampled from a woman aged 40-49 years in good health and CMV-seropositive. This chain joins TRBV5-5 and TRBJ1-2; TRBD1 might be the D (5 bases). Sample: PBMCs. CDR3 DNA: TGTGCCAGCAGCTTGGTCGCGGGATATGGGACGGGCTACACCTTC. Amino acid sequence: CASSLVAGYGTGYTF.